This T cell receptor beta chain emerged from a study of blood T cell repertoires in COVID-19 (dated by TCRdb to the early 2020s). Background on the whole study: Collaborator samples came from the United States, Italy and Spain and covered acute and convalescent phases of COVID-19. The material from the prospective study consisted of cDNA or gDNA derived from T cells, B-cell-depleted T cells, or PBMCs. Deeply sampled blood TCRbeta repertoires from subjects exposed to, actively infected with, or recovered from COVID-19 were included in the dataset. The repertoires were made available in a free public database intended to serve as a resource for research on the immune response to SARS-CoV-2. The samples were drawn from two sources: the first 160 participants of the ongoing ImmuneRACE study, and 1,000 to 1,500 subjects contributed by 6 global collaborators. The sample metadata nearly always contained a de-identified subject ID, COVID-19 status, age in years and sex. HLA class I and class II types, where available, came from metadata supplied by the sample provider rather than from assay-based typing. What the study reported, not specific to this receptor: How much clinical and demographic metadata was included differed by source and by participant, and the metadata was provided uncurated.

V is pruned by 0 bases and J by 5 bases, leaving 5 bases of the junction without a gene match. CDR1 and CDR2, looked up from the germline V gene, are MNHEY and SVGAGI. From the cysteine through the phenylalanine, the CDR3 covers 15 amino acids. The DNA shown is the 45-base CDR3, in frame from base 1. With respect to this clone: There is no known antigen for this receptor. The input lacks base qualities; no much larger clone sits a single base away.

Each collaborating institution followed its own protocols to collect whole blood in K2EDTA tubes. For TCRbeta analysis, collaborator samples were shipped as frozen whole blood, as isolated PBMCs, or as DNA extracted from either sample type. TCRbeta CDR3 regions were amplified from genomic DNA by means of the immunoSEQ Assay, a bias-controlled multiplex PCR. The paper's processing steps were these. Within the assay, amplification of reference gene primers was used to estimate how many nucleated cells each sample contained. To quantify the absolute abundance of each unique TCRbeta CDR3 rearrangement, sequence reads were collapsed and filtered. For each sample, productive Simpson clonality was calculated as the square root of Simpson's diversity index across productive rearrangements. The table comes from immuneACCESS by way of TCRdb, which keeps in-frame sequences with V and J called. Part of the clones is missing from these tables; in studies checked, under half for an unresolved V gene and the rest for unknown reasons. V and J calls and clone size are given by that table; D and trimming were obtained from the DNA. This sample lists 250,000 to 300,000 clones; 75% to 90% were detected once. 2% to 2.5% of the sample is held by the ten biggest clonotypes.

The rearrangement joined TRBV6-5 to TRBJ1-1, with 8 junctional bases fitting TRBD1. The TCR was taken from a man between 45 and 60 years old with acute or convalescent COVID-19. The source material was peripheral blood. The DNA sequence is given as TGTGCCAGCAGTTACTCGCCAGGGGGCGGGACTGAAGCTTTCTTT. The encoded protein is CASSYSPGGGTEAFF.